The source of this T cell receptor (beta chain) is a study of blood T cell repertoires in COVID-19. Whole-study context: COVID-19 samples from acute and convalescent phases originated in the United States, Italy and Spain. Sources were T cells, B-cell-depleted T cells, or PBMCs; the material itself was cDNA or gDNA.

The CDR3 has 14 residues. The germline CDR1 and CDR2 sequences are MNHNY and SVGAGI (reference sequence). The V and J ends lost 0 bases and 4 bases respectively, with 6 bases between them. Original analysis: The authors estimated nucleated cell counts from reference gene primer amplification. Here immunoSEQ multiplex PCR was the method, and the copy in TCRdb shows in-frame clones only, minus some. The DNA was the basis for D and trimming; V, J and clone size are from that table. The sample consists of more than 150,000 clones, around nine tenths of them appearing once. Recruited during active infection, patients (from Seattle) were subsequently followed longitudinally.

The source material was peripheral blood. The rearrangement uses TRBV6-6 and TRBJ2-2; D is unresolved. The receptor comes from a woman aged 65 to 85 with COVID-19, enrolled during active disease. CDR3: CASSYSPGTGELFF. CDR3 nucleotides: TGTGCCAGCAGTTACTCACCGGGCACCGGGGAGCTGTTTTTT.